This TCR beta chain was captured by sequencing in a study of blood T cells in healthy people across ages. This clonotype was detected a few times. A sample-barcoded 5' primer and a J-beta primer mix were used in a second PCR of roughly 6 to 11 cycles. Sequencing of every sample gave 3 million or more CDR3-containing paired-end reads. TCRdb called the 5' RACE reads again in MiXCR, with one record for every CDR3 protein. The sample has 780,000 or so distinct CDR3 sequences, about 55% seen once. The CDR3 has 12 residues. Looked up from germline, CDR1 is SNHLY and CDR2 is FYNNEI. V shed 3 bases and J shed 14 bases, with 15 bases lying between them.

The chain is built from TRBV2 and TRBJ2-3, with D unclear. This TCR was recovered from a man older than 75 in good health. The sample was blood. This chain's CDR3 is CASSDENRYAYF. The CDR3 DNA sequence: TGTGCCAGCAGTGATGAGAACAGATACGCGTATTTT.